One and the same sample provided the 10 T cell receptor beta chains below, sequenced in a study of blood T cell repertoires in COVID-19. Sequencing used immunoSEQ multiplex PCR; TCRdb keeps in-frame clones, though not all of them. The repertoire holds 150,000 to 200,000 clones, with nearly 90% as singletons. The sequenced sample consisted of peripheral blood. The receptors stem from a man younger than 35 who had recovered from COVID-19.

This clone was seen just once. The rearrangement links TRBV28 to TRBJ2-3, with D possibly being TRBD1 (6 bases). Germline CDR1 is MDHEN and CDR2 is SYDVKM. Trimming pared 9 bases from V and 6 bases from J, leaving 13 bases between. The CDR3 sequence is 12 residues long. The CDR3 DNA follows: TGTGCCAGTCTTACAGGGACCGATACGCAGTATTTT. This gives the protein CASLTGTDTQYF. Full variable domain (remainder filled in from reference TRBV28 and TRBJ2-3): DVKVTQSSRYLVKRTGEKVFLECVQDMDHENMFWYRQDPGLGLRLIYFSYDVKMKEKGDIPEGYSVSREKKERFSLILESASTNQTSMYLCASLTGTDTQYFGPGTRLTVL.

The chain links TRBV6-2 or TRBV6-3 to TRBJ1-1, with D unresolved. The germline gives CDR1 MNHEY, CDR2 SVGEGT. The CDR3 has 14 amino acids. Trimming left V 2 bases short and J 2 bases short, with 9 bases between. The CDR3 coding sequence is TGTGCCAGCAGTTACGTTTCCCTTAACACTGAAGCTTTCTTT. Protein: CASSYVSLNTEAFF.

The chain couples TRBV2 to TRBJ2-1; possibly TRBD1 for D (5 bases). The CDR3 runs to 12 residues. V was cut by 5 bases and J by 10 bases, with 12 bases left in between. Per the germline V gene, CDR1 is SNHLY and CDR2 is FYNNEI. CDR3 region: CASSSSYREQFF. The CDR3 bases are TGTGCCAGCAGTAGTTCTTACAGGGAGCAGTTCTTC.

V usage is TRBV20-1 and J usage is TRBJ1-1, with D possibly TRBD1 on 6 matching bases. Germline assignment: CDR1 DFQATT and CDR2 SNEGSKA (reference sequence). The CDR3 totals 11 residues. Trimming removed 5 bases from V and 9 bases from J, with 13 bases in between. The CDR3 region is CSALKTGKAFF. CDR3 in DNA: TGCAGTGCTCTGAAAACAGGGAAAGCTTTCTTT.

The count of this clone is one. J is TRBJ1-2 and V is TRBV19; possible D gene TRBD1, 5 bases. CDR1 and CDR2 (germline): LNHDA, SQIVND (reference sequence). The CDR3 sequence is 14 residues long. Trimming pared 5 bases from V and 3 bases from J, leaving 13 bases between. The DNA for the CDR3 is TGTGCCAGTAGTTCGTCCCCAGGGTACTATGGCTACACCTTC. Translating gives CASSSSPGYYGYTF.

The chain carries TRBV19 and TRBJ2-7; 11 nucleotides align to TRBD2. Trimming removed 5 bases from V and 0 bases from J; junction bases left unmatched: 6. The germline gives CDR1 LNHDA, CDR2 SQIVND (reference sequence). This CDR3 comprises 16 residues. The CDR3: CASSVVAGGVSYEQYF. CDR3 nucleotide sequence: TGTGCCAGTAGTGTGGTAGCGGGAGGGGTCTCCTACGAGCAGTACTTC.

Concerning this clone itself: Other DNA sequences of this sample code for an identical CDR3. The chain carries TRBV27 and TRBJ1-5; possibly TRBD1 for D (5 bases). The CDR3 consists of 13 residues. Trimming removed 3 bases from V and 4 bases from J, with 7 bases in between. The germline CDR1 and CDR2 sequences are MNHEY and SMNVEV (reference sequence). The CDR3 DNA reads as TGTGCCAGCAGTTTCAGGGAAAATCAGCCCCAGCATTTT. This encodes CASSFRENQPQHF.

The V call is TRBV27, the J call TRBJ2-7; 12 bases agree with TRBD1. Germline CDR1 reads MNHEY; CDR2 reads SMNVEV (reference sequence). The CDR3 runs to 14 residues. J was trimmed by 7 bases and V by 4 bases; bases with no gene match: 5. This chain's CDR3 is CASSWDRGRGEQYF. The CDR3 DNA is TGTGCCAGCAGTTGGGACAGGGGGCGCGGGGAGCAGTACTTC.

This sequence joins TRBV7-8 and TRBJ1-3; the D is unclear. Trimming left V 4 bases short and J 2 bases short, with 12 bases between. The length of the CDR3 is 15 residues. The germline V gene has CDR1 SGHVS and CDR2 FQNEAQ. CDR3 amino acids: CASSWRAGPGNTIYF. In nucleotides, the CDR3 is TGTGCCAGCAGCTGGAGGGCAGGACCTGGAAACACCATATATTTT.

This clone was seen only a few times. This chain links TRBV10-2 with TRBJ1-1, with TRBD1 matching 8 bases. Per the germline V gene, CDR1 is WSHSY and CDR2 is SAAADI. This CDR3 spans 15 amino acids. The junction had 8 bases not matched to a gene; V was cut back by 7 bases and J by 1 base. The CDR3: CASNEQGGANTEAFF. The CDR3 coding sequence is TGCGCCAGCAACGAACAGGGGGGAGCGAACACTGAAGCTTTCTTT.